The rows below give T cell receptor beta chains drawn from one sample of a study of monozygotic twins with inflammatory bowel disease. TCRdb reprocessed the 5' RACE reads and keeps a single row for each CDR3 protein, giving no DNA. The repertoire table contains around 210,000 distinct CDR3 sequences. Material for sequencing was blood. These receptors all stem from a human donor with ulcerative colitis or Crohn's disease, or a healthy co-twin of an affected twin (not recorded which). The CDR3 runs from the conserved cysteine through the conserved F or W. The order of the fields is J gene, V gene, CDR3 protein.

j_gene: TRBJ2-1
v_gene: TRBV7-9
CDR3aa: CASSLRDSSGIYNEQFF

j_gene: TRBJ2-1
v_gene: TRBV20-1
CDR3aa: CSALRDSSYNEQFF

j_gene: TRBJ2-1
v_gene: TRBV12-3/TRBV12-4
CDR3aa: CASSPGQSSSYNEQFF

j_gene: TRBJ1-2
v_gene: TRBV12-3/TRBV12-4
CDR3aa: CASSGTGNYGYTF

j_gene: TRBJ1-2
v_gene: TRBV11-2
CDR3aa: CASSFTQGAYGYTF

j_gene: TRBJ2-4
v_gene: TRBV7-3
CDR3aa: CASSPVGGGGGRNIQYF

j_gene: TRBJ2-5
v_gene: TRBV28
CDR3aa: CASGRWETQYF

j_gene: TRBJ2-7
v_gene: TRBV10-3
CDR3aa: CATGTPPNSYEQYF

j_gene: TRBJ1-5
v_gene: TRBV6-2/TRBV6-3
CDR3aa: CASSLRGDNQPQHF

j_gene: TRBJ1-6
v_gene: TRBV7-2
CDR3aa: CAISKTGLNLNSPLHF

j_gene: TRBJ2-7
v_gene: TRBV7-8
CDR3aa: CASSSRAGYSYEQYF

j_gene: TRBJ2-6
v_gene: TRBV28
CDR3aa: CASSPGTSGTGANVLTF

j_gene: TRBJ2-2
v_gene: TRBV11-3
CDR3aa: CASSLSVTGELFF